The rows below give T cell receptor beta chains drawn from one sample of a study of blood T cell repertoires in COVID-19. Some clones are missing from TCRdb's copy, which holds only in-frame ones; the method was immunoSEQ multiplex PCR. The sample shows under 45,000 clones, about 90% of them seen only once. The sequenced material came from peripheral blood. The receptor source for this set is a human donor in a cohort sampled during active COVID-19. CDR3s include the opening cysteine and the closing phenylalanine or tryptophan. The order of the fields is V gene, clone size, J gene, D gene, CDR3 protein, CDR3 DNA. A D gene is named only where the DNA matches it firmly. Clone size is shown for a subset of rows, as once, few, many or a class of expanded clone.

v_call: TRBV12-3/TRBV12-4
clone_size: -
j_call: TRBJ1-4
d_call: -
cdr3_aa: CASSPAGREKLFF
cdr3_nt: TGTGCCAGCAGTCCCGCGGGGAGGGAAAAACTGTTTTTT

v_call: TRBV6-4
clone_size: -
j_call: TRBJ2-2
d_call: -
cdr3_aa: CASSGLTGSGELFF
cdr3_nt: TGTGCCAGCAGCGGATTGACAGGATCCGGGGAGCTGTTTTTT

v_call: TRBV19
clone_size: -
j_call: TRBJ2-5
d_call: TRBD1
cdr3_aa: CASSPGQGALTQYF
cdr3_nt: TGTGCCAGTAGTCCGGGACAGGGGGCTTTGACCCAGTACTTC

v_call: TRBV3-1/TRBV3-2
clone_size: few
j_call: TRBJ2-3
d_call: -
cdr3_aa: CASSQGAGASDTQYF
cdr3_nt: TGTGCCAGCAGCCAAGGGGCGGGCGCGTCAGATACGCAGTATTTT

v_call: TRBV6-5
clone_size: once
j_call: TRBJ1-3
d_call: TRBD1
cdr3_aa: CASSSTGTGAKNTIYF
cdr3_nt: TGTGCCAGCAGTTCTACAGGTACAGGGGCGAAGAACACCATATATTTT

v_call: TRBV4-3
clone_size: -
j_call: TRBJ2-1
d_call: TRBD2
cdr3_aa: CASRPSTSGGFNEQFF
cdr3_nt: TGCGCCAGCAGGCCTTCGACTAGCGGGGGGTTCAATGAGCAGTTCTTC

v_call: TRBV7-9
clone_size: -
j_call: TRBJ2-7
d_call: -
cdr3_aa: CASSKQKEQYF
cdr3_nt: TGTGCCAGCAGCAAACAAAAGGAGCAGTACTTC

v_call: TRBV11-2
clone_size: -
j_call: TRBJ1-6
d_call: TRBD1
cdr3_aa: CASSPGTGGFSPLHF
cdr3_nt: TGTGCCAGCAGCCCCGGGACAGGGGGCTTTTCACCCCTCCACTTT

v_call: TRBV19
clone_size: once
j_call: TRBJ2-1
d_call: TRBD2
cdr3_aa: CASSASGRSWNEQFF
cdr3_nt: TGTGCCAGTAGTGCTAGCGGGAGGAGTTGGAATGAGCAGTTCTTC

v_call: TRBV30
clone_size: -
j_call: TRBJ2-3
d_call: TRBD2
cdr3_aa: CAWSVNWREATDTQYF
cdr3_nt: TGTGCCTGGAGTGTTAACTGGCGGGAGGCCACAGATACGCAGTATTTT

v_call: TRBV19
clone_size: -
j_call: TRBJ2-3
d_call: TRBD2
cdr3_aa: CASSFASGSNPSFTDTQYF
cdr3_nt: TGTGCCAGTAGTTTCGCTAGCGGGAGTAATCCGTCCTTCACAGATACGCAGTATTTT

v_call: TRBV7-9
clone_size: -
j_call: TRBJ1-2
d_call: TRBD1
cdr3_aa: CASRRGDSSDGYTF
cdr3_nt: TGTGCCAGCAGGAGGGGGGACAGCTCGGATGGCTACACCTTC

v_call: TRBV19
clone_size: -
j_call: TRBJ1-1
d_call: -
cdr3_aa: CASSARGVEAFF
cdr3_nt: TGTGCCAGTAGTGCGCGGGGGGTTGAAGCTTTCTTT

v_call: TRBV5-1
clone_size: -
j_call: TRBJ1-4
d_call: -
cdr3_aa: CASSLGQPNEKLFF
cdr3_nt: TGCGCCAGCAGCTTGGGACAGCCTAATGAAAAACTGTTTTTT

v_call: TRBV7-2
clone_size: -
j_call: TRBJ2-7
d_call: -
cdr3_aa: CASSSVGGPYEQYF
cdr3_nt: TGTGCCAGCAGCTCCGTAGGGGGTCCCTACGAGCAGTACTTC

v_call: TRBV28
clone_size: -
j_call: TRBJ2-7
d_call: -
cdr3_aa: CASSRPGTFGEQYF
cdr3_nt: TGTGCCAGCAGCCGACCTGGGACATTCGGCGAGCAGTACTTC

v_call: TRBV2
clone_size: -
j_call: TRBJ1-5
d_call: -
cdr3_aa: CASRSGRSNQPQHF
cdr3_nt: TGTGCCAGCAGATCAGGGCGTAGCAATCAGCCCCAGCATTTT

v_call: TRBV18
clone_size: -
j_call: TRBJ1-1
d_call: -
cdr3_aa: CASSPTTGLKSEAFF
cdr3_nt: TGTGCCAGCTCACCAACTACAGGGTTAAAATCTGAAGCTTTCTTT

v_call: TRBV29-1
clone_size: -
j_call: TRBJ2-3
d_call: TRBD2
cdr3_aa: CSVRGRTSGGADTQYF
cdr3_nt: TGCAGCGTCCGGGGCCGGACTAGCGGGGGGGCAGATACGCAGTATTTT

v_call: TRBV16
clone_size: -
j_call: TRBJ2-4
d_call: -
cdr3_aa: CASSQSSLAGEYF
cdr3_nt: TGTGCCAGCAGCCAATCGTCGCTAGCAGGGGAATACTTC

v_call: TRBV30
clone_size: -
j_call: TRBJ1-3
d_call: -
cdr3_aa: CAWSVRGWDTIYF
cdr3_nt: TGTGCCTGGAGTGTAAGGGGGTGGGACACCATATATTTT

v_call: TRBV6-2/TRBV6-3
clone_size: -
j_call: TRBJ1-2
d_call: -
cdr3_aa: CASSDRTYGYTF
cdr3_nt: TGTGCCAGCAGTGACAGGACCTATGGCTACACCTTC

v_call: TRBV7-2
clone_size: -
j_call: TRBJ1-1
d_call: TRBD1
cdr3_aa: CASSLGPRGTGGFLTEAFF
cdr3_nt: TGTGCCAGCAGCTTAGGGCCTAGGGGGACAGGGGGCTTTCTAACTGAAGCTTTCTTT

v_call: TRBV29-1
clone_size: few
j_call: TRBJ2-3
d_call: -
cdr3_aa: CSLRGTDTQYF
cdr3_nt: TGCAGCTTACGGGGCACAGATACGCAGTATTTT

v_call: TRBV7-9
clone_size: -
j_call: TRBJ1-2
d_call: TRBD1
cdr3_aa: CASSLAARGDGYTF
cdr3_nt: TGTGCCAGCAGCTTAGCGGCCAGGGGGGATGGCTACACCTTC

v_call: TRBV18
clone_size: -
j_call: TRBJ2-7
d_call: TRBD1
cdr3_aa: CASSPQGAYEQYF
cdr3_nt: TGTGCCAGCTCTCCACAGGGGGCCTACGAGCAGTACTTC

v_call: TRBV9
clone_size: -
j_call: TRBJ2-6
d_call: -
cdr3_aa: CASSVELHGANVLTF
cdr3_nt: TGTGCCAGCAGCGTAGAATTACACGGGGCCAACGTCCTGACTTTC

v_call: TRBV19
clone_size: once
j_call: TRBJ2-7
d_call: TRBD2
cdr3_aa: CASTSGSSYEQYF
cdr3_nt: TGTGCCAGTACTAGCGGGAGCTCCTACGAGCAGTACTTC

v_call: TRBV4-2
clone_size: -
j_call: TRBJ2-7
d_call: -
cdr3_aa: CASSPGGQGYEQYF
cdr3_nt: TGTGCCAGCAGCCCCGGGGGGCAGGGCTACGAGCAGTACTTC

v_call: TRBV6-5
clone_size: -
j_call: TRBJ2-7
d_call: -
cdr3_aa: CASSYSGWEQYF
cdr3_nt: TGTGCCAGCAGCTATTCGGGGTGGGAGCAGTACTTC

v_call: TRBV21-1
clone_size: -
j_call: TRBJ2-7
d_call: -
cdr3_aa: CASSKADRVYEQYF
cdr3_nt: TGTGCCAGCAGCAAAGCGGACAGGGTATACGAGCAGTACTTC

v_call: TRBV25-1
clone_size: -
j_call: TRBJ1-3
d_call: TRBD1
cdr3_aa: CGTGWGNTIYF
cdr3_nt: TGTGGGACAGGGTGGGGAAACACCATATATTTT

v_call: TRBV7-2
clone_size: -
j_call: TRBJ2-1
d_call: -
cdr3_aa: CASSLSSSINEQFF
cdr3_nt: TGTGCCAGCAGCTTAAGCTCAAGTATAAATGAGCAGTTCTTC

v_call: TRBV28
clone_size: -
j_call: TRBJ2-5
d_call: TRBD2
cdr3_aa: CATLLAGRETQYF
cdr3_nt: TGTGCCACCCTACTAGCGGGAAGAGAGACCCAGTACTTC

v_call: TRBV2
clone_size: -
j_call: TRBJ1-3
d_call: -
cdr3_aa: CASSETASYSGNTIYF
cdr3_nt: TGTGCCAGCAGTGAGACAGCTTCCTACTCTGGAAACACCATATATTTT

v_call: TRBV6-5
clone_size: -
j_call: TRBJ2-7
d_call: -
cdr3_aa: CASSWDTRSSYEQYF
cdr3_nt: TGTGCCAGCAGTTGGGACACCCGGAGCTCCTACGAGCAGTACTTC

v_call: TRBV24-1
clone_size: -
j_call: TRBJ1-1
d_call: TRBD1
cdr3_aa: CATSVTGGTEAFF
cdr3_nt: TGTGCCACCAGTGTGACAGGGGGCACTGAAGCTTTCTTT

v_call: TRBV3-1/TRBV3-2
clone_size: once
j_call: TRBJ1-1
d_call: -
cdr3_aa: CASSHYGRNTEAFF
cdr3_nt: TGTGCCAGCAGCCACTACGGGAGGAACACTGAAGCTTTCTTT

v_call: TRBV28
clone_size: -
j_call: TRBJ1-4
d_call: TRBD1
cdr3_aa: CASSLGQGPTTNEKLFF
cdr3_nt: TGTGCCAGCAGTTTGGGACAGGGACCCACAACTAATGAAAAACTGTTTTTT

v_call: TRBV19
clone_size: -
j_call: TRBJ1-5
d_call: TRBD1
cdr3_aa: CASSKPDRGNNQPQHF
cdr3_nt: TGTGCCAGTAGTAAACCGGACAGGGGCAACAATCAGCCCCAGCATTTT

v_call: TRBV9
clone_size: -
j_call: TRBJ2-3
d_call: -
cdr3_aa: CASSPTGTRSTDTQYF
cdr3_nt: TGTGCCAGCAGCCCAACCGGGACAAGAAGCACAGATACGCAGTATTTT

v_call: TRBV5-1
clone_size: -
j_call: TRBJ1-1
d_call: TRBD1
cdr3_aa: CASSLWLRDRVTEAFF
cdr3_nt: TGCGCCAGCAGCTTGTGGTTGCGGGACAGGGTGACTGAAGCTTTCTTT

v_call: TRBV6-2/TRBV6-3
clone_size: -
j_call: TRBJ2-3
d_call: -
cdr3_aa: CASSPWGAGGTRTDTQYF
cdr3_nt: TGTGCCAGCAGCCCCTGGGGGGCCGGGGGGACTCGAACAGATACGCAGTATTTT

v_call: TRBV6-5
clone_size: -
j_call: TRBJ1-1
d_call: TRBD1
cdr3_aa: CASSKTGGARAFF
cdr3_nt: TGTGCCAGCAGTAAGACAGGGGGCGCGAGGGCTTTCTTT

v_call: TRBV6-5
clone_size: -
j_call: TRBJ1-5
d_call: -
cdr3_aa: CASIHRPGGNQPQHF
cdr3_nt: TGTGCCAGCATCCACAGACCGGGGGGGAATCAGCCCCAGCATTTT

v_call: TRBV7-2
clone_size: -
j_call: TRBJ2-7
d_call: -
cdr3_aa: CASSFTGIYEQYF
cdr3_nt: TGTGCCAGCAGCTTCACAGGGATATACGAGCAGTACTTC

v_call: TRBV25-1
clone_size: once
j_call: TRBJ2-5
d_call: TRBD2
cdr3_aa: CASSESRRLAGAAETQYF
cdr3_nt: TGTGCCAGCAGTGAATCAAGGAGACTAGCGGGGGCGGCGGAGACCCAGTACTTC

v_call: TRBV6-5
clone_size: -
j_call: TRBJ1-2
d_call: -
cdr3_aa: CASIRVALNYGYTF
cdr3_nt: TGTGCCAGCATCAGGGTCGCCCTTAACTATGGCTACACCTTC

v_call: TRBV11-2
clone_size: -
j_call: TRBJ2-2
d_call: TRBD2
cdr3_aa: CASSYTALAGSGELFF
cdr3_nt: TGTGCCAGCAGCTACACGGCGCTAGCGGGATCCGGGGAGCTGTTTTTT

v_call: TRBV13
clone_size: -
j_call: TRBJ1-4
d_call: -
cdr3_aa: CASSFWGEKLFF
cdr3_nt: TGTGCCAGCAGCTTTTGGGGGGAGAAACTGTTTTTT

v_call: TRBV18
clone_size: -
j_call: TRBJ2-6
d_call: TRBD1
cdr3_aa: CASSPTGQETGANVLTF
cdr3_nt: TGTGCCAGCTCACCAACAGGACAGGAAACCGGGGCCAACGTCCTGACTTTC